A selection of T cell receptor beta chains follows, all from one sample in a study of blood T cell repertoires in COVID-19. Measured with immunoSEQ multiplex PCR; TCRdb has only the in-frame clones, and not every one. The sample has about 160,000 clones, more than 80% seen once; the top ten hold about 3%. The sequencing sample was made of peripheral blood. The origin of the receptors is a man between 60 and 70 years old with acute or convalescent COVID-19. Both conserved end residues are part of each CDR3. D genes are given only for firm matches. Rows may omit the clone size; those that give it use once, few, many or a size class.

-	-	TRBJ2-1	TRBV19	TGTGCCAGTAGTGGAGGGACTTATTACAATGAGCAGTTCTTC	CASSGGTYYNEQFF
-	TRBD1	TRBJ1-5	TRBV12-5	TGTGCTAGTGGTTTGGGGACAGGTCTTGGCCAGCCCCAGCATTTT	CASGLGTGLGQPQHF
-	TRBD1	TRBJ2-1	TRBV3-1/TRBV3-2	TGTGCCAGCAGCCAAGATCTTGGACCACAGGGGAATGAGCAGTTCTTC	CASSQDLGPQGNEQFF
-	-	TRBJ1-2	TRBV27	TGTGCCAGCTATTCGGGGGGCAGGGTAGGAGGAGGCTACACCTTC	CASYSGGRVGGGYTF
-	-	TRBJ1-6	TRBV10-2	TGCGCCAGTACTTGGGACTCTTATAATTCACCCCTCCACTTT	CASTWDSYNSPLHF
once	TRBD2	TRBJ2-1	TRBV9	TGTGCCAGCACCTTAGCGGGGAGCTCCTACAATGAGCAGTTCTTC	CASTLAGSSYNEQFF
-	-	TRBJ2-5	TRBV24-1	TGTGCCACCAGCTCACCCAAGGGGGCCCAGTACTTC	CATSSPKGAQYF
-	TRBD1	TRBJ1-2	TRBV7-9	TGTGCCAGCAGCTTCGGGACAGGGTATGGCTACACCTTC	CASSFGTGYGYTF
-	TRBD1	TRBJ1-5	TRBV5-1	TGCGCCAGCAGCCCAGGGACAGCAGACCAGCCCCAGCATTTT	CASSPGTADQPQHF
-	TRBD1	TRBJ1-5	TRBV12-5	TGTGCTAGTGGTCCGGACAGGGGGCGAGGGTTAGGAAATCAGCCCCAGCATTTT	CASGPDRGRGLGNQPQHF
-	-	TRBJ1-2	TRBV14	TGTGCCAGCAGCCAAGTTTTCGGAAGGACGGGGGATGGCTACACCTTC	CASSQVFGRTGDGYTF
-	TRBD1	TRBJ1-1	TRBV7-9	TGTGCCAGCAGCGCAGGAGACAGGGTGGGTGCCATGAACACTGAAGCTTTCTTT	CASSAGDRVGAMNTEAFF
few	TRBD1	TRBJ1-6	TRBV18	TGTGCCAGCTCAATCGGGACAGGGGGCAATTCACCCCTCCACTTT	CASSIGTGGNSPLHF
-	-	TRBJ2-5	TRBV9	TGTGCCAGCAGCACCCGGAGACGCGTCCAAGAGACCCAGTACTTC	CASSTRRRVQETQYF
once	TRBD1	TRBJ1-2	TRBV3-1/TRBV3-2	TGTGCCAGCAGCCAGCAGGGGGGTGGCTACACCTTC	CASSQQGGGYTF
-	-	TRBJ2-3	TRBV18	TGTGCCAGCTCACCACCCATGAGTAGCTTGACCTCAGATACGCAGTATTTT	CASSPPMSSLTSDTQYF
-	-	TRBJ1-5	TRBV12-3/TRBV12-4	TGTGCCAGCAGTTTCGGGAATCAGCCCCAGCATTTT	CASSFGNQPQHF
-	-	TRBJ2-1	TRBV14	TGTGCCAGCAGCCAAGCGGCAGGCCCCGTAAATGAGCAGTTCTTC	CASSQAAGPVNEQFF
-	-	TRBJ1-1	TRBV30	TGTGCCTCCACGGGACTCACGAACACTGAAGCTTTCTTT	CASTGLTNTEAFF
-	-	TRBJ1-2	TRBV4-3	TGCGCCAGCAGCCAAGATAGGGGGGGGCTAAGGGGCTACACCTTC	CASSQDRGGLRGYTF
-	-	TRBJ1-6	TRBV4-1	TGCGCCAGCAGCCAAGTAACAGTGAGCTCCTATAATTCACCCCTCCACTTT	CASSQVTVSSYNSPLHF
-	TRBD1	TRBJ1-2	TRBV10-3	TGTGCCATCAGTGAACGGACAGGGATTGATGGCTACACCTTC	CAISERTGIDGYTF
-	-	TRBJ1-1	TRBV6-1	TGTGCCAGCAGTGAACGGGACACTGAAGCTTTCTTT	CASSERDTEAFF
-	TRBD1	TRBJ2-7	TRBV6-5	TGTGCCAGCAGTTACCTTCCAGGACAGGGAAAGTACGAGCAGTACTTC	CASSYLPGQGKYEQYF
-	TRBD1	TRBJ1-1	TRBV19	TGTGCCAGTAGTCCACTCCGGGACAGGGGCTCTGAAGCTTTCTTT	CASSPLRDRGSEAFF
-	-	TRBJ1-4	TRBV18	TGTGCCAGCTCACCACGGGGCGAAAAACTGTTTTTT	CASSPRGEKLFF
few	TRBD1	TRBJ1-4	TRBV6-1	TGTGCCAGCAGCGAAGGACAGGGTAGAAGTGAAAAACTGTTTTTT	CASSEGQGRSEKLFF
-	-	TRBJ2-1	TRBV10-2	TGCGCCAGCAGTGGCGGGGGACACCAGACCAATGAGCAGTTCTTC	CASSGGGHQTNEQFF
-	TRBD2	TRBJ2-3	TRBV4-3	TGCGCCAGCAGCCAAGAGCGTCTAGCGGGGGCCCACAAGCAAACAGATACGCAGTATTTT	CASSQERLAGAHKQTDTQYF
-	TRBD1	TRBJ1-3	TRBV30	TGTGCCCTCGACAGGGGGAATGGAAACACCATATATTTT	CALDRGNGNTIYF
-	TRBD1	TRBJ2-1	TRBV11-2	TGTGCCAGCAGCAAGGGACAGGGGGCGATAGATGAGCAGTTCTTC	CASSKGQGAIDEQFF
-	TRBD2	TRBJ2-1	TRBV7-9	TGTGCCAGCAGCGCAAGACTAGCGGGGGGTCGGGACAATGAGCAGTTCTTC	CASSARLAGGRDNEQFF
-	-	TRBJ2-1	TRBV11-1	TGTGCCAGCAGCGATCGGAGGGGATACAATGAGCAGTTCTTC	CASSDRRGYNEQFF
-	-	TRBJ2-3	TRBV10-1	TGCGCCAGCAGTGGTACGGGGAGGACGCAGTATTTT	CASSGTGRTQYF
-	TRBD2	TRBJ2-3	TRBV19	TGTGCCAGTAGTCAGGCCGGGAGGGGGAGCACAGATACGCAGTATTTT	CASSQAGRGSTDTQYF
once	-	TRBJ2-7	TRBV10-3	TGTGCCATCAGTGCAACCGGACAGATCTACGAGCAGTACTTC	CAISATGQIYEQYF
-	TRBD1	TRBJ2-3	TRBV6-2/TRBV6-3	TGTGCCAGCAGCAACCCGGGACAGGGGACAGATACGCAGTATTTT	CASSNPGQGTDTQYF
-	TRBD1	TRBJ1-2	TRBV7-2	TGTGCCAGCAGCCCCGGTCCGGGACAGGGGAAGGGCTACACCTTC	CASSPGPGQGKGYTF
-	-	TRBJ2-5	TRBV6-5	TGTGCCAGCAGTCCGCCGTTGGCGACCCAGTACTTC	CASSPPLATQYF
-	-	TRBJ1-3	TRBV5-6	TGTGCCAGCAGCACCACACAGCTTTCTGGAAACACCATATATTTT	CASSTTQLSGNTIYF
-	-	TRBJ1-1	TRBV4-1	TGCGCCAGCAGCCAGGGTTACCGGACAGTGAACACTGAAGCTTTCTTT	CASSQGYRTVNTEAFF
-	TRBD1	TRBJ1-1	TRBV13	TGTGCCAGCAGCCTATACAGGGGGAACACTGAAGCTTTCTTT	CASSLYRGNTEAFF
-	TRBD1	TRBJ2-7	TRBV7-2	TGTGCCAGCAGCTTTGGGACAGGGGGAACATCCTACGAGCAGTACTTC	CASSFGTGGTSYEQYF
-	-	TRBJ1-6	TRBV7-8	TGTGCCAGCAGCGAAACCGCACCCTTAGTACCCCTCCACTTT	CASSETAPLVPLHF
-	-	TRBJ1-5	TRBV21-1	TGTGCCAGCAGCGCCCAGCAGGGACAGTATCAGCCCCAGCATTTT	CASSAQQGQYQPQHF
-	-	TRBJ1-2	TRBV5-4	TGTGCCAGCAGCTCCCCATCGAGGGCGCCCTATGGCTACACCTTC	CASSSPSRAPYGYTF
-	TRBD1	TRBJ1-5	TRBV4-2	TGTGCCAGCAGCCAAGGACAGGGGGCTGGGGGCAATCAGCCCCAGCATTTT	CASSQGQGAGGNQPQHF
once	TRBD1	TRBJ1-2	TRBV5-1	TGCGCCAGCAGCTTCCGGGACAGGGCGCACTATGGCTACACCTTC	CASSFRDRAHYGYTF
-	-	TRBJ2-1	TRBV9	TGTGCCAGCAGCCCCGGCATAGCGCTGGAGGTCTCCCCCCACAATGAGCAGTTCTTC	CASSPGIALEVSPHNEQFF
-	TRBD1	TRBJ1-6	TRBV27	TGTGCCAGCAGACTTGACAGGGAAGGTTCACCCCTCCACTTT	CASRLDREGSPLHF
-	TRBD1	TRBJ1-3	TRBV6-5	TGTGCCAGCAGTTACACTGCAGGGGGCGGTGGAAACACCATATATTTT	CASSYTAGGGGNTIYF
-	-	TRBJ1-3	TRBV4-1	TGCGCCAGCAGCCAAGGCTTGGGGGACATAAGTGGAAACACCATATATTTT	CASSQGLGDISGNTIYF
-	-	TRBJ1-1	TRBV14	TGTGCCAGCAGCCAGGACGGGAGGACTGAAGCTTTCTTT	CASSQDGRTEAFF